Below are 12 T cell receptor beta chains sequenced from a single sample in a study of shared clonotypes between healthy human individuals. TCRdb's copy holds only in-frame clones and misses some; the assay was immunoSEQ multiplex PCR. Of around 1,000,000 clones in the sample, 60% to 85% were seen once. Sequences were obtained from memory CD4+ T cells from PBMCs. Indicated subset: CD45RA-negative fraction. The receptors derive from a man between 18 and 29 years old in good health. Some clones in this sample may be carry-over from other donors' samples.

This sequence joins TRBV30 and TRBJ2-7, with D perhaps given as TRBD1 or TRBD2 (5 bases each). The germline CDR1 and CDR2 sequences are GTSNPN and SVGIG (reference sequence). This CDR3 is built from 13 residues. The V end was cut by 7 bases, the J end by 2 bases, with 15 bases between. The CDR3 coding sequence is TGTGCCTCCTTTCCAGGGACCGCCTACGAGCAGTACTTC. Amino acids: CASFPGTAYEQYF.

CDR3 in DNA: TGTGCCAGCAGTCCAAAACAGCCGCCTACGAAGGAGCAGTACTTC. Its protein product is CASSPKQPPTKEQYF. The genes are TRBV28 and TRBJ2-7; D is ambiguous. The CDR3 is 15 amino acids. The germline gives CDR1 MDHEN, CDR2 SYDVKM. V was trimmed by 5 bases and J by 7 bases, leaving 21 bases between them.

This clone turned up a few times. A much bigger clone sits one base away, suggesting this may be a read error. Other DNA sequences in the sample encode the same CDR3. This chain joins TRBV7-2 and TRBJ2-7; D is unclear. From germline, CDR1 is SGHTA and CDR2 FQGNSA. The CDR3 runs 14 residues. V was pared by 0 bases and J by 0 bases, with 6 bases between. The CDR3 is CASSLASGSYEQYF. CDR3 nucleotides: TGTGCCAGCAGCTTAGCGTCCGGCTCCTACGAGCAGTACTTC.

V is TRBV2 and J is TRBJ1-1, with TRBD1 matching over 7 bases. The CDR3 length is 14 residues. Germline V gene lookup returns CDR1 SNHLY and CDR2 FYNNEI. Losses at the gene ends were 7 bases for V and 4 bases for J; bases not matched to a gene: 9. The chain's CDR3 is CASTEQQGSTEAFF. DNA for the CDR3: TGTGCCAGCACCGAACAACAGGGGAGCACTGAAGCTTTCTTT.

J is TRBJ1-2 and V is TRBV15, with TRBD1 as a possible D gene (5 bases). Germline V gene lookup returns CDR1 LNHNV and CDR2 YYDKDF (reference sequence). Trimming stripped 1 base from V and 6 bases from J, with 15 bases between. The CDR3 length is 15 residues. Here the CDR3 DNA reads TGTGCCACCAGCAGAGTAGGGGCTCCAGAGGATGGCTACACCTTC. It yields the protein CATSRVGAPEDGYTF.

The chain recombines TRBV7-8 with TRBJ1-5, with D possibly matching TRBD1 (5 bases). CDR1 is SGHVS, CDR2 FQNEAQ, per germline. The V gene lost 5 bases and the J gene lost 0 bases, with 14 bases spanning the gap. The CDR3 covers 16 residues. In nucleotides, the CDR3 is TGTGCCAGCAGCCCCTCTCGAGGGGATAGCAATCAGCCCCAGCATTTT. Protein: CASSPSRGDSNQPQHF.

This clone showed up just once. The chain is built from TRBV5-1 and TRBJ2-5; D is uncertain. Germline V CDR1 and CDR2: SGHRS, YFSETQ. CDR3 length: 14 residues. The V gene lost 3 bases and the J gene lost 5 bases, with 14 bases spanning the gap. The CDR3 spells CASSSLREGETQYF. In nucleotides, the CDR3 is TGCGCCAGCAGCTCCCTACGAGAAGGGGAGACCCAGTACTTC.

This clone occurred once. CDR3 sequence: CASWDRESTEAFF. CDR3 nucleotide sequence: TGTGCCAGCTGGGACAGGGAGAGCACTGAAGCTTTCTTT. This chain connects TRBV6-6 to TRBJ1-1; 9 bases line up with TRBD1. J lost 4 bases, V lost 8 bases, and 5 bases had no gene match. In germline, CDR1 is MNHNY, CDR2 SVGAGI (reference sequence). The CDR3 totals 13 residues.

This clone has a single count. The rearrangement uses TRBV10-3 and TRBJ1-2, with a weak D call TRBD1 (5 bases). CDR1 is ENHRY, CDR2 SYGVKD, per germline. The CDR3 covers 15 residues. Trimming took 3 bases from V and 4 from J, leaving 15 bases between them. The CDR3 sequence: CAISDSVGDFYGYTF. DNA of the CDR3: TGTGCCATCAGTGATTCGGTAGGGGATTTCTATGGCTACACCTTC.

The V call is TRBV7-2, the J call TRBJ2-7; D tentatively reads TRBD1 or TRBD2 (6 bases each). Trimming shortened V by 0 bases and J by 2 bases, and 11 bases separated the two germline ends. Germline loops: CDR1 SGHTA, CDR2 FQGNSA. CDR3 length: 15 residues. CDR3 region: CASSLAGGGTYEQYF. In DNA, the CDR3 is TGTGCCAGCAGCTTAGCGGGGGGCGGGACCTACGAGCAGTACTTC.

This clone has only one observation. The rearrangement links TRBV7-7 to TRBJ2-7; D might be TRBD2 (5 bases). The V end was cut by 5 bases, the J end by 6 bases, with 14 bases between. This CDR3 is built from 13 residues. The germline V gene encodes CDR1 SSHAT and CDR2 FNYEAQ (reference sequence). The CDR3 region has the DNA TGTGCCAGCAGCGCGGCCCCCGCGGGCGAGCAGTACTTC. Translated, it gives CASSAAPAGEQYF.

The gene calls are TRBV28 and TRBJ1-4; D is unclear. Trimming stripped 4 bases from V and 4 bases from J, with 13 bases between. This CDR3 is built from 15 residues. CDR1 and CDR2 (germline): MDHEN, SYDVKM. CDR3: CASSSRADFNEKLFF. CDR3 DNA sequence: TGTGCCAGCAGTTCGCGCGCCGATTTTAATGAAAAACTGTTTTTT.